Reported below is one TCR beta chain. This clonotype was seen a handful of times. It lacks a known antigen. Base-call qualities are not available, and no considerably larger clone is one nucleotide away. Donors were 39 systemically healthy Caucasian individuals from Russia aged roughly 6 to 100 years. Approximately 9.3 milliliters of peripheral blood were drawn from each donor into EDTA-treated Vacutainer tubes. PBMCs were isolated by Ficoll-Paque density-gradient centrifugation, with at least 6 million obtained per sample. Total RNA, at least 6 micrograms per sample, was extracted from PBMCs with Trizol reagent. For every donor, flow cytometry on a PBMC aliquot measured the percentage of naive CD45RAhigh/CD27high T cells. The data stem from a study of blood T cells in healthy people across ages (dated by TCRdb to about 2015). At the level of the whole study: In model experiments, template switching captured about one uniquely barcoded TCR beta cDNA molecule for every two T cells. Age-related changes in TCR beta repertoire diversity were measured in the study by deep sequencing normalized with unique cDNA molecular identifiers. Donors were grouped into four age groups: young (average approximately 15 years), middle-aged (less than 40), aged (around 60) and long-lived (approximately 81). To avoid experimental bias, donors of different ages were spread randomly across the sequencing lanes. The study analyzed two additional independent replicas of 1 million unique cDNA reads from the same blood draw for two donors, one aged 18 to 29 and one aged 80 or older. The research as a whole found: Donor CMV infection status was unknown, potentially confounding age-related changes in expanded clonotypes. Compared with the aged group, more naive CD4+ T cells, fewer expanded clones and increased TCR diversity were shown by the long-lived group, suggesting age selection. A strong correlation was found between observed TCR beta diversity and the percentage of naive T cells measured by flow cytometry. Estimates of total diversity based on one million sequenced T cells were considered lower bounds and underestimates. Observed TCR beta diversity per million T cells fell roughly linearly with age, and a significant reduction was already apparent by age about 38. Because profiling used bulk unsorted PBMCs, naive and antigen-experienced compartments could not be compared conclusively.

Library prep was done by 5' RACE. Sequencing took place on an Illumina HiSeq 2500. A second 7 to 11 cycle PCR used a sample-barcoded 5' primer and a J-beta primer mix. A template-switch 5' adaptor carrying 12 random nucleotides introduced a unique molecular identifier onto each TCR beta cDNA molecule. At least 2.5 million CDR3-containing paired-end reads were obtained from each sample. First-strand cDNA was synthesized from all RNA with the Mint cDNA synthesis kit, primed by a TRBC-specific oligonucleotide. After uracil-DNA glycosylase treatment, a first 18-cycle PCR used universal primers M1SS and BC2_uni_R on all cDNA. Regarding the original processing steps: Normalization of each sample was performed by random selection of 1 million high-quality reads, each carrying a distinct molecular identifier. Reads with shared molecular identifiers were discarded instead of being binned into consensus sequences. MiTCR, with a Q25 quality threshold and the strictest error-elimination algorithm, was used for CDR3 identification, clonotype clustering and error correction. Lower-bound total TCR beta diversity was estimated with a nonparametric unseen species model using Euler transformation. TCRdb redid the processing of the public reads, applying fastp at Q25 and MiXCR, and retained in-frame beta chains. Rows with a matching CDR3 protein are joined into one entry that keeps the most common DNA and genes. TCRdb, not the original authors, processed these V and J calls. Here the sample has over 950,000 distinct CDR3 sequences; around two fifths occur a single time. About an eighth of the sample is taken by the ten largest.

The sequenced sample consisted of blood. The TCR sequence derives from a man between 18 and 29 years old in good health.

The CDR3 has the sequence CASSAPPGESGANVLTF. The DNA reads TGTGCCAGCAGTGCACCTCCGGGGGAATCTGGGGCCAACGTCCTGACTTTC. The chain uses TRBV25-1 and TRBJ2-6; the D segment could be TRBD2, given 6 matching bases. The germline V gene sets CDR1 to MGHDK and CDR2 to SYGVNS. Deletion took 4 bases off V and 1 base off J, with a span of 14 bases between the germline ends. The CDR3 measures 17 amino acids from cysteine to phenylalanine. Only the CDR3 DNA stays, 51 bases, in frame from base 1.